This entry describes one T cell receptor beta chain. Its antigen is not identified. CDR3 length equals 16 residues. CDR1 is WNHNN, CDR2 SYGVQD, per germline (reference sequence). The V gene lost 0 bases and the J gene lost 2 bases, with 12 bases spanning the gap. The data are from a study of shared clonotypes between healthy human individuals. Here immunoSEQ multiplex PCR was the method, and the copy in TCRdb shows in-frame clones only, minus some. The table shows 2 million to 3 million clones, with under 95% occurring only once. Findings and caveats of the study: Generation probability values for non-shared clonotypes were lower than those for clonotypes shared by all four donors. Represented diversity (both genetic and exposure-history) was limited by the small number of donors.

This sequence joins TRBV10-1 and TRBJ2-3; a possible D gene is TRBD2 (5 bases). The sequence was collected from a man aged 18 to 30 in good health. Some clones in this sample may be carry-over from other donors' samples. The specimen was naive CD4+ T cells from PBMCs. Sample subset: CD45RA+ positively selected. The CDR3 here is CASSESSPGDTDTQYF. In nucleotides, the CDR3 is TGCGCCAGCAGTGAGTCGAGCCCCGGGGACACAGATACGCAGTATTTT.